The T cell receptor beta chain described here comes from a study of T cell responses to AZD1222 COVID-19 vaccine. In this sample, this clone turned up once. CDR1 and CDR2 from the germline V gene are MNHEY and SMNVEV (reference sequence). The germline V and J ends were trimmed by 5 bases and 10 bases, with 9 bases remaining between them. This CDR3 spans 11 amino acids. This table comes from immunoSEQ multiplex PCR, and its TCRdb copy is limited to in-frame clones, with some not included. Altogether some 16,000 clones are present, 80% to 85% being singletons, with the ten largest covering 13% to 15%. Specimen: peripheral blood, collected 28 days after the second AZD1222 dose. This TCR was recovered from an adult who received the AZD1222 COVID-19 vaccine. The rearrangement joins TRBV27 to TRBJ2-1; D not certain. CDR3 in amino acids: CASSRLGEQFF. In nucleotides, the CDR3 is TGTGCCAGCAGTAGACTGGGGGAGCAGTTCTTC.